Below, one T cell receptor (beta chain) is given with its context. Its antigen specificity is not known. No per-base quality is available; no much larger clone lies one base away. Libraries were constructed by the immunoSEQ multiplex PCR assay. This immuneACCESS table, as held by TCRdb, lists in-frame sequences with V and J called but not all clones. Of the missing ones, under half trace to an unresolved V gene in checked studies; the others have no known cause. The sample profile shows tens of thousands of clones; approximately 91% of them were found once. Of the sample, roughly 5% falls within the top ten clones. This sample is part of a study of technical replicates of blood from a few donors (dated by TCRdb to 2017 to 2019). V gives up 5 bases and J gives up 5 bases, and the segment between their germline ends measures 13 bases. CDR1 and CDR2 are read off the germline V gene as SGHTA and FQGTGA. There are 13 amino acids in the CDR3, from cysteine to phenylalanine inclusive. Kept here is only the CDR3 DNA, which spans 39 bases and is read in frame from base 1.

Sequencing was done on a sample of PBMCs. The receptor's source is a human donor in good health. Some clones in this sample may be carry-over from other donors' samples. This chain is built from TRBV7-3 and TRBJ2-7; TRBD2 is perhaps the D gene, given 6 matching bases. The CDR3 amino acid sequence is: CASSPGGWNEQYF. The nucleotide sequence is TGTGCCAGCAGCCCCGGGGGTTGGAACGAGCAGTACTTC.